The 27 T cell receptor beta chains in this list originate from one sample, sequenced in a study of T-cell memory formation after mild COVID-19. TCRdb called the 5' RACE reads again in MiXCR, with one record for every CDR3 protein. This table has about 560,000 distinct CDR3 sequences, roughly 17% appearing once. The specimen was PBMCs or a T cell subset sorted from them (not recorded which). These receptors were taken from an adult woman who had mild COVID-19 (a few samples of this study predate the infection). Cell type and time point are not known.

There are a few counts of this clonotype. The chain employs TRBV7-9 and TRBJ2-7; possible D gene TRBD2, 6 bases. The CDR3 is made up of 14 amino acids. Germline V lookup: CDR1 SEHNR, CDR2 FQNEAQ (reference sequence). V shed 1 base and J shed 6 bases, with 13 bases lying between them. The CDR3 DNA follows: TGTGCCAGCAGCTTAGTTGGGGGGAACTGCGAGCAGTACTTC. Protein product: CASSLVGGNCEQYF.

In this sample, this clonotype turned up a few times. V gene TRBV9 combines with J gene TRBJ2-3, with D possibly TRBD2 on 6 matching bases. V lost 0 bases and J 0 bases, leaving 8 bases between the germline ends. The germline V gene has CDR1 SGDLS and CDR2 YYNGEE. CDR3 length: 15 amino acids. CDR3: CASSVDGTSTDTQYF. Written as DNA, the CDR3 is TGTGCCAGCAGCGTAGACGGGACTAGCACAGATACGCAGTATTTT.

There are a few counts of this clonotype. This sequence joins TRBV4-1 and TRBJ2-3, with a weak D call TRBD2 (6 bases). The germline V gene has CDR1 MGHRA and CDR2 YSYEKL. CDR3 length equals 15 residues. Trimming left V 2 bases short and J 2 bases short, with 11 bases between. The CDR3 DNA reads as TGCGCCAGCAGCCAACGGGGCGGGGTCACAGATACGCAGTATTTT. Protein: CASSQRGGVTDTQYF.

The sample holds many counts of this clonotype. The chain has TRBV5-1 and TRBJ2-2, with 13 bases that match TRBD2. From germline, CDR1 is SGHRS and CDR2 YFSETQ. The J segment lost 0 bases and the V segment lost 0 bases, leaving 2 bases of the junction unmatched. The CDR3 spans 18 residues. CDR3 loop: CASSLGLAGGPNTGELFF. The CDR3 region has the DNA TGCGCCAGCAGCTTGGGACTAGCGGGGGGCCCGAACACCGGGGAGCTGTTTTTT.

This sequence joins TRBV29-1 and TRBJ1-2; possibly TRBD1 for D (5 bases). The CDR3 has 13 amino acids. The germline CDR1 and CDR2 sequences are SQVTM and ANQGSEA. V was trimmed by 2 bases and J by 8 bases, leaving 15 bases between them. In DNA, the CDR3 is TGCAGCGTTGAACTTGTTCGGGGCGGCGGCTACACCTTC. It yields the protein CSVELVRGGGYTF.

This clonotype was picked up a small number of times. This chain connects TRBV5-4 to TRBJ2-1; 13 positions match TRBD2. V lost 4 bases, J lost 0 bases, and 16 bases stayed unmatched. The germline V gene encodes CDR1 SGHNT and CDR2 YYREEE (reference sequence). The CDR3 spans 21 residues. This CDR3 reads CASSPWTSGSPGGTSYNEQFF. In DNA, the CDR3 is TGTGCCAGCAGCCCCTGGACTAGCGGGAGCCCCGGGGGGACCTCCTACAATGAGCAGTTCTTC.

This clonotype occurred a few times. The chain combines TRBV5-6 with TRBJ2-7, with D possibly matching TRBD1 (5 bases). Trimming left V 0 bases short and J 0 bases short, with 16 bases between. The CDR3 covers 17 residues. CDR1 and CDR2 from the germline V gene are SGHDT and YYEEEE. The CDR3 nucleotides are TGTGCCAGCAGCTTGGGTTTCCGGACACGTTACTCCTACGAGCAGTACTTC. Residues: CASSLGFRTRYSYEQYF.

This clonotype was seen more than once but under ten times. The chain carries TRBV29-1 and TRBJ2-1, with D possibly being TRBD1 (7 bases). CDR1 SQVTM and CDR2 ANQGSEA come from the germline V gene. The CDR3 has 13 amino acids. V lost 2 bases to trimming and J lost 7 bases, with 12 bases between them. In DNA, the CDR3 is TGCAGCGTTGAACCGACAGGGAGGAATGAGCAGTTCTTC. Translating gives CSVEPTGRNEQFF.

The chain couples TRBV12-3 or TRBV12-4 to TRBJ1-2, with 9 bases aligning to TRBD1. V lost 3 bases and J lost 7; bases outside the gene matches: 9. This CDR3 is 15 amino acids long. CDR3 sequence reads: CASSFEQGARGGYTF. In nucleotides, the CDR3 is TGTGCCAGCAGTTTCGAACAGGGGGCCCGCGGTGGCTACACCTTC.

This clonotype appeared a few times. The chain is built from TRBV7-9 and TRBJ2-3; D ambiguous. This CDR3 is built from 13 residues. Germline values: CDR1 SEHNR, CDR2 FQNEAQ (reference sequence). The ends were cut back, 5 bases at V and 2 bases at J, with 8 bases in the middle. CDR3 nucleotides: TGTGCCAGCAGCCCCACCAACACAGATACGCAGTATTTT. As protein: CASSPTNTDTQYF.

This clonotype came up a few times. The chain has TRBV6-2 or TRBV6-3 and TRBJ2-2; D gene uncertain. The CDR3 length is 14 residues. The germline gives CDR1 MNHEY, CDR2 SVGEGT. With 5 bases removed from V and 4 bases from J, the gap between germline ends came to 11 bases. DNA for the CDR3: TGTGCCAGCAGTGTTCAACAGCTCACCGGGGAGCTGTTTTTT. As protein: CASSVQQLTGELFF.

This clonotype was seen a few times. The chain joins TRBV2 to TRBJ2-1; D ambiguous. Germline V CDR1 and CDR2: SNHLY, FYNNEI. The length of the CDR3 is 12 residues. Between the trimmed V and J ends, which lost 5 bases and 10 bases, there was a span of 12 bases. The chain's CDR3 is CASSPMGWEQFF. The CDR3 bases are TGTGCCAGCAGTCCTATGGGGTGGGAGCAGTTCTTC.

This clonotype was seen more than once but under ten times. V and J are TRBV7-2 and TRBJ2-3, with D tentatively TRBD2 (5 bases). The CDR3 runs to 15 residues. The germline V and J ends were trimmed by 3 bases and 0 bases, with 10 bases remaining between them. Germline loops: CDR1 SGHTA, CDR2 FQGNSA. CDR3 in amino acids: CASSFNPGSTDTQYF. The CDR3 nucleotides read TGTGCCAGCAGCTTTAATCCGGGGAGCACAGATACGCAGTATTTT.

This clonotype has only one observation. This chain joins TRBV6-1 and TRBJ1-1; no clear D gene. This CDR3 has 14 amino acids. V was cut by 0 bases and J by 1 base, with 6 bases left in between. Per germline, CDR1 MNHNS and CDR2 SASEGT. CDR3: CASSEAWANTEAFF. The DNA of the CDR3 is TGTGCCAGCAGTGAAGCGTGGGCGAACACTGAAGCTTTCTTT.

V is TRBV12-3 or TRBV12-4 and J is TRBJ1-4; unclear D gene. CDR3 length equals 16 residues. The ends were cut back, 3 bases at V and 0 bases at J, with 11 bases in the middle. CDR3 DNA sequence: TGTGCCAGCAGTTTGTCGGGGTCTTCAACTAATGAAAAACTGTTTTTT. Translated, it gives CASSLSGSSTNEKLFF.

The sample holds a few counts of this clonotype. The J gene is TRBJ2-7, the V gene TRBV4-2; 7 bases align to TRBD1. CDR1 and CDR2 (germline): LGHNA, YNFKEQ. J lost 4 bases, V lost 4 bases, and 10 bases had no gene match. The CDR3 is 15 residues long. DNA for the CDR3: TGTGCCAGCAGCCCCCTTACCGACAGGGTGTACGAGCAGTACTTC. Protein product: CASSPLTDRVYEQYF.

This clonotype was seen ten or more times. The chain joins TRBV9 to TRBJ1-1; the D gene is possibly TRBD1 (5 bases). Looked up from germline, CDR1 is SGDLS and CDR2 is YYNGEE. This CDR3 contains 13 residues. V was trimmed by 0 bases and J by 4 bases, leaving 7 bases between them. The CDR3 here is CASSVVRGTEAFF. CDR3 in DNA: TGTGCCAGCAGCGTAGTGAGGGGCACTGAAGCTTTCTTT.

This clonotype is a singleton in its sample. The V gene is TRBV18, the J gene TRBJ1-1; D unresolved. CDR3 size: 13 residues. The V end lost 3 bases, the J end lost 1 base, and 6 bases lay between the germline ends. CDR1 and CDR2 (germline): KGHSH, LQKENI. The CDR3 bases are TGTGCCAGCTCACCTTCCTCGAACACTGAAGCTTTCTTT. Its translation is CASSPSSNTEAFF.

This clonotype has just a few counts. This chain links TRBV30 with TRBJ1-5; D remains ambiguous. From germline, CDR1 is GTSNPN and CDR2 SVGIG (reference sequence). V was shortened by 0 bases and J by 5 bases, with 11 bases between the two germline ends. The CDR3 covers 14 residues. The CDR3 bases are TGTGCCTGGAGTGTCGGTACAGACCATCAGCCCCAGCATTTT. It yields the protein CAWSVGTDHQPQHF.

This clonotype has just a few counts. The chain joins TRBV6-2 or TRBV6-3 to TRBJ2-7; D uncertain. Germline CDR1 reads MNHEY; CDR2 reads SVGEGT. This CDR3 comprises 14 residues. With 7 bases removed from V and 2 bases from J, the gap between germline ends came to 15 bases. The CDR3 nucleotides read TGTGCCAGCAATTCGATCCCCTTCACCTACGAGCAGTACTTC. Its protein product is CASNSIPFTYEQYF.

This sequence joins TRBV6-2 or TRBV6-3 and TRBJ1-1, with D uncertain. V lost 5 bases and J 6 bases, leaving 10 bases between the germline ends. CDR1 is MNHEY, CDR2 SVGEGT, per germline. This CDR3 spans 12 amino acids. The CDR3 protein is CASSLHRAEAFF. DNA for the CDR3: TGTGCCAGCAGTCTTCACAGAGCTGAAGCTTTCTTT.

This sequence joins TRBV29-1 and TRBJ2-5, with 7 bases that match TRBD2. Looked up from germline, CDR1 is SQVTM and CDR2 is ANQGSEA. This CDR3 region has 13 residues. The junction had 8 bases not matched to a gene; V was cut back by 5 bases and J by 5 bases. The CDR3 bases are TGCAGCGTTCCCCGGGGGGAGGTGGAGACCCAGTACTTC. Its translation is CSVPRGEVETQYF.

This clonotype was seen a few times. This sequence joins TRBV12-3 or TRBV12-4 and TRBJ2-3, with 8 bases that match TRBD2. CDR3 length: 13 residues. Trimming cost V 8 bases and J 7 bases; bases outside gene matches: 8. The CDR3 loop reads CASLVAGINTQYF. The CDR3 coding sequence is TGTGCCAGCCTGGTAGCGGGGATAAATACGCAGTATTTT.

This clonotype occurred a few times. The rearrangement links TRBV24-1 to TRBJ2-2; D unclear. This CDR3 is 14 amino acids long. Germline V gene sequence: CDR1 KGHDR, CDR2 SFDVKD. V lost 7 bases and J lost 2, with 10 bases in between. CDR3 sequence reads: CATSRAINTGELFF. CDR3 coding DNA: TGTGCCACCAGCCGGGCCATTAACACCGGGGAGCTGTTTTTT.

J is TRBJ2-7 and V is TRBV20-1; 7 positions agree with TRBD1. The V gene's germline CDR1 is DFQATT and CDR2 SNEGSKA (reference sequence). The length of the CDR3 is 15 residues. Germline trimming cut 1 base from V and 5 bases from J; bases unmatched to any gene: 11. The CDR3 DNA follows: TGCAGTGCTAGAGTTCAGCAGGGGGTCGGGAACGAGCAGTACTTC. This gives the protein CSARVQQGVGNEQYF.

This clonotype occurred a few times. The chain combines TRBV5-4 with TRBJ2-7; the match to TRBD2 covers 10 bases. After removal of 2 bases from V and 2 bases from J, the junction contained 4 bases not matched to a gene. The CDR3 is 15 residues long. Germline V lookup: CDR1 SGHNT, CDR2 YYREEE (reference sequence). The CDR3 DNA reads as TGTGCCAGCAGCTTCGACAGCGGGAGGGCCTACGAGCAGTACTTC. Translation: CASSFDSGRAYEQYF.

This chain links TRBV5-1 with TRBJ1-1; no reliable D call. Germline V gene data show CDR1 as SGHRS and CDR2 as YFSETQ. V was cut by 0 bases and J by 0 bases, with 18 bases left in between. This CDR3 has 18 residues. Here the CDR3 reads CASSLAGWSEAVNTEAFF. As DNA, the CDR3 is TGCGCCAGCAGCTTGGCTGGTTGGTCCGAAGCTGTGAACACTGAAGCTTTCTTT.